The T cell receptor beta chain under discussion was sequenced for a study of T-cell memory formation after mild COVID-19. General study findings and limits: Chiefly within CM and EM were the contracting CD4+ clones; CD8+ ones were within EMRA. Pre-infection memory held some responding clones, suggesting pre-existing cross-reactive T cells responded. The study found balanced CD4/CD8 in clones contracting day 15 to 85 and a CD4+ lean in later expanders.

The CDR3 loop spans 13 amino acids. V gave up 4 bases and J gave up 7 bases, with 11 bases separating them. 5'RACE with constant-segment primers yielded barcoded, UMI-tagged TCR alpha and TCR beta cDNA libraries. TCRdb re-called the 5' RACE reads through MiXCR, storing one row per CDR3 protein. There are around 160,000 distinct CDR3 sequences in the sample; around 10% occur only once, and about 3.8% lies in the top ten. This clonotype was observed a few times. Its specificity is unknown. Material for sequencing was PBMCs or a T cell subset sorted from them (not recorded which). This sequence originates from a man between 18 and 35 years old who had mild COVID-19 (a few samples of this study predate the infection). Cell type and time point are not known. This chain uses TRBV12-3 or TRBV12-4 with TRBJ1-5, with D hard to call. The CDR3 here is CASSWELGQPQHF. The CDR3 bases are TGTGCCAGCAGTTGGGAGTTGGGCCAGCCCCAGCATTTT.